This is a list of T cell receptor beta chains from one sample in a study of CD8 T cells in ankylosing spondylitis. TCRdb fed the 5' RACE reads into MiXCR, producing one record per CDR3 protein. Of 200,000 to 250,000 distinct CDR3 sequences listed, 8.2% were seen once; the top ten hold roughly 4.9%. The sample consisted of blood, either unsorted or a sorted T cell fraction (not recorded which). These receptors came from a female donor with ankylosing spondylitis or in good health (not recorded which). Both conserved end residues are part of each CDR3. The order of the fields is CDR3 DNA, CDR3 protein, J gene, V gene, clone size, D gene. D genes are given only for firm matches. Not all rows give a size; the values are once, few, many and, for expanded clones, a class.

cdr3_nt: TGTGCCTGGAGTGTACCGGTCGGGAAGGACACTGAAGCTTTCTTT
cdr3_aa: CAWSVPVGKDTEAFF
j_call: TRBJ1-1
v_call: TRBV30
clone_size: many
d_call: -

cdr3_nt: TGTGCCAGCAGTTTTCGGACAGGGGGCACCTACGAGCAGTACTTC
cdr3_aa: CASSFRTGGTYEQYF
j_call: TRBJ2-7
v_call: TRBV28
clone_size: many
d_call: TRBD1

cdr3_nt: TGTGCCAGCAGAGCCCCGGGAGGGGGAAATGAGCAGTTCTTC
cdr3_aa: CASRAPGGGNEQFF
j_call: TRBJ2-1
v_call: TRBV25-1
clone_size: many
d_call: TRBD2

cdr3_nt: TGTGCCAGCAGGGGAGATAGCGGGCTGCGTCGGTACGAGCAGTACTTC
cdr3_aa: CASRGDSGLRRYEQYF
j_call: TRBJ2-7
v_call: TRBV2
clone_size: many
d_call: TRBD2

cdr3_nt: TGTGCCAGCAGAGGGAGTAGCTGGGGTACGCAGTATTTT
cdr3_aa: CASRGSSWGTQYF
j_call: TRBJ2-3
v_call: TRBV5-8
clone_size: -
d_call: -

cdr3_nt: TGTGCCAGCAGTTACTCGAAGGCGGGGGGCTGGTTGGAAAAACTGTTTTTT
cdr3_aa: CASSYSKAGGWLEKLFF
j_call: TRBJ1-4
v_call: TRBV6-5
clone_size: -
d_call: -

cdr3_nt: TGTGCCAGCAGCCCATCGGGGGGCTCCTACAATGAGCAGTTCTTC
cdr3_aa: CASSPSGGSYNEQFF
j_call: TRBJ2-1
v_call: TRBV12-3/TRBV12-4
clone_size: many
d_call: TRBD2

cdr3_nt: TGTGCCAGGGGGGCGAGCTGGGAGGCAGCCAAAAACATTCAGTACTTC
cdr3_aa: CARGASWEAAKNIQYF
j_call: TRBJ2-4
v_call: TRBV6-7
clone_size: -
d_call: -

cdr3_nt: TGTGCCAGCACCCCGGCGGCTAGCGGGAGTAGCGAGCAGTACTTC
cdr3_aa: CASTPAASGSSEQYF
j_call: TRBJ2-7
v_call: TRBV7-2
clone_size: -
d_call: TRBD2

cdr3_nt: TGTGCCAGCTCTGCAGGGTTCTATGGCTACACCTTC
cdr3_aa: CASSAGFYGYTF
j_call: TRBJ1-2
v_call: TRBV12-3/TRBV12-4
clone_size: -
d_call: -

cdr3_nt: TGTGCCAGTAGTATAGCTGGAGGTGGTAATGAGCAGTTCTTC
cdr3_aa: CASSIAGGGNEQFF
j_call: TRBJ2-1
v_call: TRBV19
clone_size: few
d_call: -

cdr3_nt: TGTGCCAGCAGTTTCAGACAGGGGGCCGGGGAGCTGTTTTTT
cdr3_aa: CASSFRQGAGELFF
j_call: TRBJ2-2
v_call: TRBV12-3/TRBV12-4
clone_size: many
d_call: TRBD1

cdr3_nt: TGTGCCAGCAGCTCTACGACTAGTAGGTACGAGCAGTACTTC
cdr3_aa: CASSSTTSRYEQYF
j_call: TRBJ2-7
v_call: TRBV7-9
clone_size: -
d_call: -

cdr3_nt: TGTGCCAGCAGTTCCCGGACAGGCAGCTCCTACAATGAGCAGTTCTTC
cdr3_aa: CASSSRTGSSYNEQFF
j_call: TRBJ2-1
v_call: TRBV25-1
clone_size: many
d_call: TRBD1

cdr3_nt: TGTGCCAGCAGTTTGGGTACTTCCTTCCTGGGGCAGTACTTC
cdr3_aa: CASSLGTSFLGQYF
j_call: TRBJ2-7
v_call: TRBV12-3/TRBV12-4
clone_size: many
d_call: -

cdr3_nt: TGTGCCAGCAGTTCAAGGGCCCAACGGGCTGGAAACACCATATATTTT
cdr3_aa: CASSSRAQRAGNTIYF
j_call: TRBJ1-3
v_call: TRBV12-3/TRBV12-4
clone_size: many
d_call: -

cdr3_nt: TGTGCCAGCAGCGTAGGTCGCGGCCGCTCCTACAATGAGCAGTTCTTC
cdr3_aa: CASSVGRGRSYNEQFF
j_call: TRBJ2-1
v_call: TRBV9
clone_size: many
d_call: -

cdr3_nt: TGCAGCGTTGATGTAGCGGGAGTACAAGAGACCCAGTACTTC
cdr3_aa: CSVDVAGVQETQYF
j_call: TRBJ2-5
v_call: TRBV29-1
clone_size: many
d_call: TRBD2

cdr3_nt: TGTGCCAGCAGAACTAAGAACACCGGGGAGCTGTTTTTT
cdr3_aa: CASRTKNTGELFF
j_call: TRBJ2-2
v_call: TRBV12-3/TRBV12-4
clone_size: many
d_call: -

cdr3_nt: TGTGCCAGCTCCAGGGACTCTAGCTCCTACAATGAGCAGTTCTTC
cdr3_aa: CASSRDSSSYNEQFF
j_call: TRBJ2-1
v_call: TRBV18
clone_size: many
d_call: -

cdr3_nt: TGTGCCAGCAGCGTAGCTACGGGAAACACCATATATTTT
cdr3_aa: CASSVATGNTIYF
j_call: TRBJ1-3
v_call: TRBV9
clone_size: -
d_call: -

cdr3_nt: TGCGCCAGCAGCCCAGAGCGGGGCTACAATGAGCAGTTCTTC
cdr3_aa: CASSPERGYNEQFF
j_call: TRBJ2-1
v_call: TRBV4-3
clone_size: few
d_call: TRBD2

cdr3_nt: TGTGCCAGTAGTCTTCGACGGGGAGAGGTCTACGAGCAGTACTTC
cdr3_aa: CASSLRRGEVYEQYF
j_call: TRBJ2-7
v_call: TRBV19
clone_size: -
d_call: -

cdr3_nt: TGTGCCAGCAGTTTGACTAGCGGGAGGGCAAATGAGCAGTTCTTC
cdr3_aa: CASSLTSGRANEQFF
j_call: TRBJ2-1
v_call: TRBV12-3/TRBV12-4
clone_size: many
d_call: TRBD2

cdr3_nt: TGTGCCAGCAGTCCTACCTCCGGGACAGGGGACTATGGCTACACCTTC
cdr3_aa: CASSPTSGTGDYGYTF
j_call: TRBJ1-2
v_call: TRBV12-3/TRBV12-4
clone_size: many
d_call: TRBD1

cdr3_nt: TGTGCCATCAGTGAGTCAAAAGGCCAGGGGCTACTAGCGGACTACAATGAGCAGTTCTTC
cdr3_aa: CAISESKGQGLLADYNEQFF
j_call: TRBJ2-1
v_call: TRBV10-3
clone_size: many
d_call: TRBD2

cdr3_nt: TGTGCCAGCAGTTTACCCGGCAGGTCTACCTACACCTTC
cdr3_aa: CASSLPGRSTYTF
j_call: TRBJ1-2
v_call: TRBV28
clone_size: few
d_call: -

cdr3_nt: TGCAGTGCTTCCGGGACAGAGAACACCGGGGAGCTGTTTTTT
cdr3_aa: CSASGTENTGELFF
j_call: TRBJ2-2
v_call: TRBV20-1
clone_size: many
d_call: TRBD1

cdr3_nt: TGCAGTGCTTACCCTTACAGGGGGAAAGAGACCCAGTACTTC
cdr3_aa: CSAYPYRGKETQYF
j_call: TRBJ2-5
v_call: TRBV20-1
clone_size: many
d_call: TRBD1

cdr3_nt: TGTGCCAGCAGCTTAGTTAGGGCAGGGGCCCATCAGCCCCAGCATTTT
cdr3_aa: CASSLVRAGAHQPQHF
j_call: TRBJ1-5
v_call: TRBV7-2
clone_size: few
d_call: -

cdr3_nt: TGTGCCAGCAGCCCGGACCCTCGGGGCGGGAGTGCCTACAATGAGCAGTTCTTC
cdr3_aa: CASSPDPRGGSAYNEQFF
j_call: TRBJ2-1
v_call: TRBV28
clone_size: many
d_call: TRBD2

cdr3_nt: TGCGCCAGCAAACTAGCGGGGTCCATTGGCGATGAGCAGTTCTTC
cdr3_aa: CASKLAGSIGDEQFF
j_call: TRBJ2-1
v_call: TRBV5-1
clone_size: many
d_call: TRBD2

cdr3_nt: TGTGCCAGCAGCCCACATAGCTCCTACAATGAGCAGTTCTTC
cdr3_aa: CASSPHSSYNEQFF
j_call: TRBJ2-1
v_call: TRBV9
clone_size: many
d_call: -

cdr3_nt: TGTGCCAGTAGTACGGCGGGAACCGGGGAGCTGTTTTTT
cdr3_aa: CASSTAGTGELFF
j_call: TRBJ2-2
v_call: TRBV19
clone_size: -
d_call: -

cdr3_nt: TGTGCCAGCAGCCCCGCGGTTTTCCAGTCGGCCTCTGGGGCCAACGTCCTGACTTTC
cdr3_aa: CASSPAVFQSASGANVLTF
j_call: TRBJ2-6
v_call: TRBV7-6
clone_size: many
d_call: -

cdr3_nt: TGTGCCAGCAGCCCCTACGGGCAGACGAGCTCCTACAATGAGCAGTTCTTC
cdr3_aa: CASSPYGQTSSYNEQFF
j_call: TRBJ2-1
v_call: TRBV11-2
clone_size: many
d_call: -

cdr3_nt: TGTGCCAGCAGCTTTCGCGGGGGGCTAGGCAATGAGCAGTTCTTC
cdr3_aa: CASSFRGGLGNEQFF
j_call: TRBJ2-1
v_call: TRBV7-2
clone_size: many
d_call: TRBD2

cdr3_nt: TGCGCCAGCAGCTCTTGGGGTCTCAATGAGCAGTTCTTC
cdr3_aa: CASSSWGLNEQFF
j_call: TRBJ2-1
v_call: TRBV4-3
clone_size: few
d_call: -

cdr3_nt: TGTGTCACCAGCAGAGAACGGGAGGGCACCGGGAAGCTGTTTTTT
cdr3_aa: CVTSREREGTGKLFF
j_call: TRBJ2-2
v_call: TRBV15
clone_size: -
d_call: TRBD2

cdr3_nt: TGTGCCAGCAGTTCCTCCGCGGGAACGGGGGAGACCCAGTACTTC
cdr3_aa: CASSSSAGTGETQYF
j_call: TRBJ2-5
v_call: TRBV6-2/TRBV6-3
clone_size: many
d_call: -

cdr3_nt: TGTGCCAGCAGCTTATACAGGACAGGTGCGAACACCGGGGAGCTGTTTTTT
cdr3_aa: CASSLYRTGANTGELFF
j_call: TRBJ2-2
v_call: TRBV5-6
clone_size: many
d_call: TRBD1

cdr3_nt: TGTGCCAGCAGCGTAGCGGGAGGGGACACAGATACGCAGTATTTT
cdr3_aa: CASSVAGGDTDTQYF
j_call: TRBJ2-3
v_call: TRBV9
clone_size: few
d_call: TRBD2

cdr3_nt: TGTGCCAGCAGCTTAGCGCTGAGCGGTACCTACGAGCAGTACTTC
cdr3_aa: CASSLALSGTYEQYF
j_call: TRBJ2-7
v_call: TRBV7-2
clone_size: -
d_call: -

cdr3_nt: TGTGCCAGCAGCTTCAATAGACAGGGGGATGGCTACACCTTC
cdr3_aa: CASSFNRQGDGYTF
j_call: TRBJ1-2
v_call: TRBV11-2
clone_size: many
d_call: TRBD1

cdr3_nt: TGCGCCAGCAGCTTGATTAGCGGAAGAGGCACCGGGGAGCTGTTTTTT
cdr3_aa: CASSLISGRGTGELFF
j_call: TRBJ2-2
v_call: TRBV5-1
clone_size: many
d_call: -

cdr3_nt: TGTGCCAGCAGTTTTGGGGCCCGCACAGATACGCAGTATTTT
cdr3_aa: CASSFGARTDTQYF
j_call: TRBJ2-3
v_call: TRBV12-3/TRBV12-4
clone_size: many
d_call: -